These 17 T cell receptor beta chains were sequenced from one sample in a study of blood T cell repertoires in COVID-19. Clones were read by immunoSEQ multiplex PCR, and TCRdb kept only the in-frame ones, dropping some. This table has just over 150,000 clones, 85% to 95% appearing once. The material sequenced was peripheral blood. The source is a woman between 50 and 59 years old with acute or convalescent COVID-19.

The chain links TRBV19 to TRBJ2-1; tentatively, D is TRBD1 (5 bases). Trimming took off 2 bases at V and 10 bases at J, with 9 bases between the two ends. This CDR3 contains 12 residues. The germline CDR1 and CDR2 sequences are LNHDA and SQIVND (reference sequence). The CDR3 DNA is TGTGCCAGTAGTATACCAGGGAACGAGCAGTTCTTC. Its translation: CASSIPGNEQFF.

The DNA for the CDR3 is TGTGCCAGCAGCTTGGCGACTAGCGGTTACAATGAGCAGTTCTTC. This sequence encodes CASSLATSGYNEQFF. The V gene is TRBV5-4, the J gene TRBJ2-1; 9 positions agree with TRBD2. V gave up 0 bases and J gave up 4 bases; unmatched junction bases: 2. The CDR3 is 15 residues long. Germline CDR1 reads SGHNT; CDR2 reads YYREEE (reference sequence).

In this sample, this clone turned up a few times. The rearrangement joins TRBV3-1 (or the pseudogene TRBV3-2) to TRBJ1-2; D is unresolved. Between the trimmed V and J ends, which lost 0 bases and 4 bases, there was a span of 6 bases. There are 13 residues in the CDR3. Germline V gene sequence: CDR1 LGHDT, CDR2 YNNKEL (reference sequence). The CDR3 DNA follows: TGTGCCAGCAGCCAAGATGCAGGCTATGGCTACACCTTC. Translation gives CASSQDAGYGYTF.

The chain uses TRBV7-9 and TRBJ2-7; D possibly corresponds to TRBD1 (5 bases). The CDR3 covers 13 residues. The V gene's germline CDR1 is SEHNR and CDR2 FQNEAQ (reference sequence). Between the trimmed V and J ends, which lost 5 bases and 2 bases, there was a span of 10 bases. CDR3 DNA sequence: TGTGCCAGCAGCGTGACAGACCCCTACGAGCAGTACTTC. Translating gives CASSVTDPYEQYF.

V is TRBV3-1 (or the pseudogene TRBV3-2) and J is TRBJ2-1; tentatively, D is TRBD1 (8 bases). Germline V lookup: CDR1 LGHDT, CDR2 YNNKEL (reference sequence). This CDR3 has 16 residues. Trimming stripped 3 bases from V and 4 bases from J, with 16 bases between. Written as DNA, the CDR3 is TGTGCCAGCAGCCAGGCAGGACAGGGAGGGTACAATGAGCAGTTCTTC. Amino acid sequence: CASSQAGQGGYNEQFF.

The V call is TRBV5-4, the J call TRBJ2-2; possibly TRBD2 for D (6 bases). Germline V gene sequence: CDR1 SGHNT, CDR2 YYREEE (reference sequence). This CDR3 region has 13 residues. The V gene lost 7 bases and the J gene lost 6 bases, with 13 bases spanning the gap. The CDR3 reads CASAGTSSGELFF. For the CDR3, the DNA is TGTGCCAGCGCTGGGACTTCCTCCGGGGAGCTGTTTTTT.

This chain joins TRBV7-9 and TRBJ2-3; 10 bases agree with TRBD2. CDR3 length: 16 amino acids. V was clipped by 3 bases and J by 2 bases; unmatched bases: 5. Per germline, CDR1 SEHNR and CDR2 FQNEAQ (reference sequence). The CDR3 spells CASSLHSGGNTDTQYF. The CDR3 nucleotides read TGTGCCAGCAGCTTGCATAGCGGGGGGAACACAGATACGCAGTATTTT.

A single count supports this clone. The rearrangement links TRBV5-4 to TRBJ2-7, with a tentative D call TRBD2 (6 bases). The germline V gene has CDR1 SGHNT and CDR2 YYREEE (reference sequence). V was trimmed by 4 bases and J by 3 bases, leaving 11 bases between them. The CDR3 extends over 13 amino acids. In nucleotides, the CDR3 is TGTGCCAGCAGCCGGGACTCATACTACGAGCAGTACTTC. It codes for CASSRDSYYEQYF.

The genes are TRBV10-2 and TRBJ2-3, with TRBD2 matching 9 bases. V was clipped by 3 bases and J by 3 bases; unmatched bases: 7. In germline, CDR1 is WSHSY, CDR2 SAAADI. CDR3 length: 16 amino acids. CDR3 residues: CASSDGGGAVTDTQYF. In DNA form, the CDR3 reads TGCGCCAGCAGTGACGGCGGGGGGGCTGTGACAGATACGCAGTATTTT.

The chain employs TRBV6-2 or TRBV6-3 and TRBJ1-2; D may be TRBD1 (5 bases). Trimming pared 0 bases from V and 5 bases from J, leaving 19 bases between. The CDR3 is 17 amino acids. Germline assignment: CDR1 MNHEY and CDR2 SVGEGT. CDR3 sequence (DNA): TGTGCCAGCAGTTACTCGATGGACAAGACAGACATGTATGGCTACACCTTC. It encodes CASSYSMDKTDMYGYTF.

This sequence joins TRBV3-1 (or the pseudogene TRBV3-2) and TRBJ2-3; TRBD2 matches 11 bases. Germline CDR1 reads LGHDT; CDR2 reads YNNKEL (reference sequence). The V and J ends lost 4 bases and 3 bases, in that order; junction bases with no gene match: 6. The CDR3 sequence is 16 residues long. The CDR3 DNA sequence: TGTGCCAGCAGCCTCGTAGCGGGAGGGAGGACAGATACGCAGTATTTT. This codes for CASSLVAGGRTDTQYF.

This chain links TRBV9 with TRBJ2-1; D ambiguous. Germline V lookup: CDR1 SGDLS, CDR2 YYNGEE. The V gene lost 1 base and the J gene lost 5 bases, with 4 bases spanning the gap. The CDR3 extends over 12 amino acids. DNA for the CDR3: TGTGCCAGCAGCGTACCAAACAATGAGCAGTTCTTC. It codes for CASSVPNNEQFF.

The chain has TRBV9 and TRBJ2-1, with 12 nucleotides matching TRBD2. CDR3 size: 15 residues. In germline, CDR1 is SGDLS, CDR2 YYNGEE. V gave up 3 bases and J gave up 4 bases; unmatched junction bases: 2. CDR3 amino acids: CASSGLAGAYNEQFF. The CDR3 coding sequence is TGTGCCAGCAGCGGACTAGCGGGGGCATACAATGAGCAGTTCTTC. The full variable domain, with the rest looked up from reference TRBV9 and TRBJ2-1, is DSGVTQTPKHLITATGQRVTLRCSPRSGDLSVYWYQQSLDQGLQFLIQYYNGEERAKGNILERFSAQQFPDLHSELNLSSLELGDSALYFCASSGLAGAYNEQFFGPGTRLTVL.

The J gene is TRBJ2-7, the V gene TRBV19; 12 positions match TRBD1. V lost 6 bases, J lost 3 bases, and 6 bases stayed unmatched. From germline, CDR1 is LNHDA and CDR2 SQIVND (reference sequence). CDR3 size: 15 residues. The CDR3 coding sequence is TGTGCCAGTAGAGGGGGACAGGGGGCGTACTACGAGCAGTACTTC. It codes for CASRGGQGAYYEQYF.

The rearrangement links TRBV6-5 to TRBJ1-1; D ambiguous. Germline V gene data show CDR1 as MNHEY and CDR2 as SVGAGI. This CDR3 contains 16 residues. Deletions cut 0 bases from V and 4 bases from J, with 15 bases between. CDR3 amino acids: CASSYSSTYRSTEAFF. The CDR3 coding sequence is TGTGCCAGCAGTTACTCTTCGACATATCGAAGCACTGAAGCTTTCTTT.

The chain is built from TRBV20-1 and TRBJ2-1; 10 bases are a match to TRBD2. Germline CDR1 reads DFQATT; CDR2 reads SNEGSKA (reference sequence). V was pared by 3 bases and J by 9 bases, with 11 bases of the junction left unmatched. The CDR3 consists of 15 residues. The CDR3 reads CSASWLSGGAGEQFF. CDR3 DNA sequence: TGCAGTGCTAGTTGGCTGAGCGGGGGGGCGGGTGAGCAGTTCTTC.

The J gene is TRBJ1-1, the V gene TRBV25-1, with D possibly matching TRBD1 (5 bases). Germline CDR1 and CDR2: MGHDK and SYGVNS. The CDR3 covers 16 residues. The V end lost 4 bases, the J end lost 1 base, and 16 bases lay between the germline ends. CDR3 sequence reads: CASSGTPGDRNTEAFF. Here the CDR3 DNA reads TGTGCCAGCAGTGGAACCCCCGGCGACAGGAACACTGAAGCTTTCTTT.